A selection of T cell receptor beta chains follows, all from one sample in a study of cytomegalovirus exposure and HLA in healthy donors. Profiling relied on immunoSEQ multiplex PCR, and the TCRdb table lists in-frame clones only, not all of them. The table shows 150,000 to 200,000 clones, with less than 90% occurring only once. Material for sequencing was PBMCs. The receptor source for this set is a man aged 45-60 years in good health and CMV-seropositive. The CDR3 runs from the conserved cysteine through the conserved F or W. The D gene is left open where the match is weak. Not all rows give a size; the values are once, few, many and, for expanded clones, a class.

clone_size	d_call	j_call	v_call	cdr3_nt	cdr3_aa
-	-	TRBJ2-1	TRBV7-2	TGTGCCAGCAGCTCCGGACTTTCCCAGTTCTTC	CASSSGLSQFF
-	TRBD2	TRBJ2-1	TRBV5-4	TGTGCCAGCAACCTGCTAGCGGGAGGGCCGGGTAGTCGCAGAAATGAGCAGTTCTTC	CASNLLAGGPGSRRNEQFF
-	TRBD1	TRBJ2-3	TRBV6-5	TGTGCCAGCAGCACCCCCGACAGGGGCTATACGCAGTATTTT	CASSTPDRGYTQYF
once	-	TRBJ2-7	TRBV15	TGTGCCACCAGCAGAGACCGGGCAGGGACCTACGAGCAGTACTTC	CATSRDRAGTYEQYF
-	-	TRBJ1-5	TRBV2	TGTGCCAGCAGTGTGCAGGGCGGCCAGCCCCAGCATTTT	CASSVQGGQPQHF
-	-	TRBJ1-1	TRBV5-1	TGCGCCAGCAGCCCCGACGGACAGTTTTACACTGAAGCTTTCTTT	CASSPDGQFYTEAFF
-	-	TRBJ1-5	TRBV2	TGTGCCAGCAGCCCCACAGGGAATAGCAATCAGCCCCAGCATTTT	CASSPTGNSNQPQHF
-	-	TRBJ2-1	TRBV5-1	TGCGCCAGCAGCATGGGGACGGGGAGCTCCTACAATGAGCAGTTCTTC	CASSMGTGSSYNEQFF
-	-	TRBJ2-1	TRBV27	TGTGCCAGCAGTTTAGGACAAAATGAGCAGTTCTTC	CASSLGQNEQFF
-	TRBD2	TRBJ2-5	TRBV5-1	TGCGCCAGCAGCCTCGGGCAGCGGGGGGGGCAAGAGACCCAGTACTTC	CASSLGQRGGQETQYF
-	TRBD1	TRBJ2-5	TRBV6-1	TGTGCCAGCAGTGACGACAGGGTTGTGGCGGTGAGCCAGTACTTC	CASSDDRVVAVSQYF
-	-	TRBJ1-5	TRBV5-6	TGTGCCAGCAGCTCTATACAGGGTTGGGGAAGAAATCAGCCCCAGCATTTT	CASSSIQGWGRNQPQHF
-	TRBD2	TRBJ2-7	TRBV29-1	TGCAGCGTCCGGGGGGGGAGGTTGAGCTACGAGCAGTACTTC	CSVRGGRLSYEQYF
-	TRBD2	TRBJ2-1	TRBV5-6	TGTGCCAGCAGCATGACTAGCGAGGGCGGGAGTGAGCAGTTCTTC	CASSMTSEGGSEQFF
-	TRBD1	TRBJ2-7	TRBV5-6	TGTGCCAGCAGCTTCCCCCTTGGGACAGGGGAGTACGAGCAGTACTTC	CASSFPLGTGEYEQYF
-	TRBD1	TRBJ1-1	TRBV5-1	TGCGCCAGCAGCTCCGGACAGGTTCTCAAGAACACTGAAGCTTTCTTT	CASSSGQVLKNTEAFF
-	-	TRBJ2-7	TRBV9	TGTGCCAGCAGCGTAGGCGGACAGGGAGGGAACGAGCAGTACTTC	CASSVGGQGGNEQYF
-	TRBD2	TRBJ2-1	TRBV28	TGTGCCAGCAGTTTATTCCCTTGGACTAGCGGGGATTACAATGAGCAGTTCTTC	CASSLFPWTSGDYNEQFF
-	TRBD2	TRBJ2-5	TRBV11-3	TGTGCCAGCAGCCCGGGACTAGCGGGAGTTCAAGAGACCCAGTACTTC	CASSPGLAGVQETQYF
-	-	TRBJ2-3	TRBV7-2	TGTGCCAGCAGCTTAGCGAGGGCGGGCACAGATACGCAGTATTTT	CASSLARAGTDTQYF
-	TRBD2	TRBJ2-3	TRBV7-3	TGTGCCAGCAGCCTTAGCGGGAGCACAGATACGCAGTATTTT	CASSLSGSTDTQYF
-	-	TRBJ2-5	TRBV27	TGTGCCAGCAGTTTAAGTAATAGCGCTCAAGAGACCCAGTACTTC	CASSLSNSAQETQYF
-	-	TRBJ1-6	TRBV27	TGTGCCAGCAGTTTGTCGACAGGAGATACCTATAATTCACCCCTCCACTTT	CASSLSTGDTYNSPLHF
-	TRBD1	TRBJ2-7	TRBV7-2	TGTGCCAGCAGCGCCGGACAGGGCCCCCACGAGCAGTACTTC	CASSAGQGPHEQYF
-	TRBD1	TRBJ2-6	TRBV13	TGTGCCAGCAGCCTCAGCGAGGGACAGATTCACTCTGGGGCCAACGTCCTGACTTTC	CASSLSEGQIHSGANVLTF
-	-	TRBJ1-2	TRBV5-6	TGTGCCAGCAACTCAGGGTTGTCTGGCTACACCTTC	CASNSGLSGYTF
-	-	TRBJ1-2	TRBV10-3	TGTGCCATCAGAGAGACAGTCGACTATGGCTACACCTTC	CAIRETVDYGYTF
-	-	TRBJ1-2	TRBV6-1	TGTGCCAGCAGTGACCCCGGACAGCCAGGGACGGGCTACACCTTC	CASSDPGQPGTGYTF
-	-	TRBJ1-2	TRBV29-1	TGCAGCGTTGGAAGCCCGGATGGCTACACCTTC	CSVGSPDGYTF
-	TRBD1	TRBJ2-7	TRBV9	TGTGCCAGCAGCCCCAACCCGGGACAGGGGACCTACGAGCAGTACTTC	CASSPNPGQGTYEQYF
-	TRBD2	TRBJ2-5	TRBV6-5	TGTGCCAGCAGTTACGAACTAGCGGGGGGGCTGGAGACCCAGTACTTC	CASSYELAGGLETQYF
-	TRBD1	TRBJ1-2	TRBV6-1	TGTGCCAGCAGCCGGGACAGGGGTAACTATGGCTACACCTTC	CASSRDRGNYGYTF
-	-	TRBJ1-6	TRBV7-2	TGTGCCAGCAGCTTAGGCAGGAACCGACCCCTCCACTTT	CASSLGRNRPLHF
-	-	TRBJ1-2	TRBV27	TGTGCCAGCAGTTTATCATACGTTTCACCACTTGGCTACACCTTC	CASSLSYVSPLGYTF
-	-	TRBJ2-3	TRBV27	TGTGCCAGCAGTCCCGAACCCGGGACTTACACAGATACGCAGTATTTT	CASSPEPGTYTDTQYF
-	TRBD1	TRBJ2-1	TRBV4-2	TGTGCCAGCAGCCAATCCTGGACAAATCCAGGGGGTGAGCAGTTCTTC	CASSQSWTNPGGEQFF
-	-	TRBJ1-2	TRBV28	TGTGCCAGCAGTCCTTTGGCAGAAAGCTATGGCTACACCTTC	CASSPLAESYGYTF
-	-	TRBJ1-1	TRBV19	TGTGCCAGTAGTACGACAGTGAACACTGAAGCTTTCTTT	CASSTTVNTEAFF
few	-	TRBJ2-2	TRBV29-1	TGCAGCGGACAGAACACCGGGGAGCTGTTTTTT	CSGQNTGELFF
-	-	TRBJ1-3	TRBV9	TGTGCCAGCAGCGTAGATCTGGGCCCCTCTGGAAACACCATATATTTT	CASSVDLGPSGNTIYF
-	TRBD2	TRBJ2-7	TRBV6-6	TGTGCCAGCAGTGAGGGACTAGCGGAAAACTACGAGCAGTACTTC	CASSEGLAENYEQYF
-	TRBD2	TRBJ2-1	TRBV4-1	TGCGCCAGCAGCCAAGGGGAGGGAACCCCCTACAATGAGCAGTTCTTC	CASSQGEGTPYNEQFF
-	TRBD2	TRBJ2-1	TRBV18	TGTGCCAGCTCACAAAGCGGGAGGGGGTCCCATGAGCAGTTCTTC	CASSQSGRGSHEQFF
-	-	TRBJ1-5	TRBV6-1	TGTGCCAGCAGGGGGTGGGACAAACCACATTTT	CASRGWDKPHF
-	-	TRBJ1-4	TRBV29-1	TGCAGCGTTCTTTTTTTTGAGGGAACGTCAACTAATGAAAAACTGTTTTTT	CSVLFFEGTSTNEKLFF
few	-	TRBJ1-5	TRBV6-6	TGTGCCAGCAGTCCCCCAGGCTATAGCAATCAGCCCCAGCATTTT	CASSPPGYSNQPQHF
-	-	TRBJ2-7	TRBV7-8	TGTGCCAGCAGCTTTGCTCAGGTATCCTACGAGCAGTACTTC	CASSFAQVSYEQYF
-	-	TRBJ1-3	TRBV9	TGTGCCAGCAGCCCCGGGAGGTCCTCAGGAAACACCATATATTTT	CASSPGRSSGNTIYF
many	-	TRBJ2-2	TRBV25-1	TGTGCCAGCAGTGAATACAGGGACACCGGGGAGCTGTTTTTT	CASSEYRDTGELFF
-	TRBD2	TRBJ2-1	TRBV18	TGTGCCAGCTCACCACCGTTAGCGGGGGCATCCTACAATGAGCAGTTCTTC	CASSPPLAGASYNEQFF
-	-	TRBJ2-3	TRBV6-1	TGTGCCAGCAGCTGGATCAGGGGTACAGATACGCAGTATTTT	CASSWIRGTDTQYF
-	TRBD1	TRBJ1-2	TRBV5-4	TGTGCCAGCAGCTCGGACAGGGGGCAAAGTGGCTACACCTTC	CASSSDRGQSGYTF
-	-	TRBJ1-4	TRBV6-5	TGTGCCAGCAGCAGTTCTTGGACATTGAGTGAAAAACTGTTTTTT	CASSSSWTLSEKLFF
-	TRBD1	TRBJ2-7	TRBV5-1	TGCGCCAGCAGCTTGGGACAGGGAAGAGGCGAGCAGTACTTC	CASSLGQGRGEQYF